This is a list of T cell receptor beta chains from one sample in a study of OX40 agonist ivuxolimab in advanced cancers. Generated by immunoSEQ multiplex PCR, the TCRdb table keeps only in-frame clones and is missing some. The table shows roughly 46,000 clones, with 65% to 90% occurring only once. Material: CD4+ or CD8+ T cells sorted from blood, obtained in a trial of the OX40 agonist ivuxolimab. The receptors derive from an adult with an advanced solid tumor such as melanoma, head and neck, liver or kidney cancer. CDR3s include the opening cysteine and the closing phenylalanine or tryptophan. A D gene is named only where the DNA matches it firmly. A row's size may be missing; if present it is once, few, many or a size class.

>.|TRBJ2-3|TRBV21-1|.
TGTGCTATCAGCGGTCCGGGCACAGATACGCAGTATTTT
CAISGPGTDTQYF
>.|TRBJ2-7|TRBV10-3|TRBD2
TGTGCCATCAGTGCGGCGGGAGCCTACGAGCAGTACTTC
CAISAAGAYEQYF
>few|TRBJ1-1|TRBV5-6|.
TGTGCCAGCATCCCTCCTGGGGGGGCGGGTACTGAAGCTTTCTTT
CASIPPGGAGTEAFF
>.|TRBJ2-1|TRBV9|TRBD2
TGTGCCAGCAGCGTAGACAAACTAGCGGCTTACAATGAGCAGTTCTTC
CASSVDKLAAYNEQFF
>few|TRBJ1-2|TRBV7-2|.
TGTGCCAGCAGCCCATCAAGAGAGTATGGCTACACCTTC
CASSPSREYGYTF
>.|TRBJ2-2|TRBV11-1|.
TGTGCCAGCAGCTTAACGAACACCGGGGAGCTGTTTTTT
CASSLTNTGELFF
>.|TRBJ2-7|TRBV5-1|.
TGCGCCAGCAGCTTGGAAATCGGGACAGGAGTAGCGGGAGCGAGGCGCTACGAGCAGTACTTC
CASSLEIGTGVAGARRYEQYF
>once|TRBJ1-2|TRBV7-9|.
TGTGCCAGCAGCCGGGACCCAGTCTATGGCTACACCTTC
CASSRDPVYGYTF
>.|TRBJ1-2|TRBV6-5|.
TGTGCCAGCAGTGCAAGGGACTATGGCTACACCTTC
CASSARDYGYTF
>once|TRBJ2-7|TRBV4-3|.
TGCGCCAGCAGCCAAGAACGACTCCTCCCCTACGAGCAGTACTTC
CASSQERLLPYEQYF
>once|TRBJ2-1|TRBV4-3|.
TGCGCCAGCAGCCAAGAGGGGGACCCTCGCTATGAGCAGTTCTTC
CASSQEGDPRYEQFF
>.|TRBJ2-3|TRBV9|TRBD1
TGTGCCAGCAGCGCTAACCCCGGGACAGGGGGGGATACGCAGTATTTT
CASSANPGTGGDTQYF
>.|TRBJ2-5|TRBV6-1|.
TGTGCCAGCACTCGGGAAGGAGGCCAGTACTTC
CASTREGGQYF
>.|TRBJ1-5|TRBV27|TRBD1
TGTGCCAGCAGCTACACCGGGGGGGACAGATATAGCAATCAGCCCCAGCATTTT
CASSYTGGDRYSNQPQHF
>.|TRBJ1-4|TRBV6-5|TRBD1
TGTGCCAGCAGTTACTCACAGGGGGCTAATGAAAAACTGTTTTTT
CASSYSQGANEKLFF
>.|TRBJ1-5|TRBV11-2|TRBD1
TGTGCCAGCAGCCAACAGGGGGTTCAGCCCCAGCATTTT
CASSQQGVQPQHF
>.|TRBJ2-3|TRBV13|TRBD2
TGTGCCAGCAGCTCCAGACTAGCGGGGGGGACAGATACGCAGTATTTT
CASSSRLAGGTDTQYF
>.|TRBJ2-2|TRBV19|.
TGTGCCAGCCGGGACCTTTTCCCCGGGGAGCTGTTTTTT
CASRDLFPGELFF
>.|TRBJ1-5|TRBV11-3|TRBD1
TGTGCCAGCAGCCCCGCAGGGAGGGGGCATCAGCCCCAGCATTTT
CASSPAGRGHQPQHF
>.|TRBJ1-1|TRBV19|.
TGTGCCAGTACCCAGGACACTGAAGCTTTCTTT
CASTQDTEAFF
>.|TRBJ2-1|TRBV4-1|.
TGCGCCAGCAGCCAAGTGAACATTTTAGAATTCAATGAGCAGTTCTTC
CASSQVNILEFNEQFF
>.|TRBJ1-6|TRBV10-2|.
TGCGCCAGCAGTGAGGGCCGAAATTCACCCCTCCACTTT
CASSEGRNSPLHF
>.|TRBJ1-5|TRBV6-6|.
TGTGCCAGCAGTTACTCGAGCATTAGCAATCAGCCCCAGCATTTT
CASSYSSISNQPQHF
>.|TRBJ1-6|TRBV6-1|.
TGTGCCAGCAGAGGACAGCTTTATAATTCACCCCTCCACTTT
CASRGQLYNSPLHF
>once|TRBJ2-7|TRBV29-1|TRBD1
TGCAGCGTTGAAACCGGGACAGGAATTTACTACGAGCAGTACTTC
CSVETGTGIYYEQYF
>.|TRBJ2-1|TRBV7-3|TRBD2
TGTGCCAGCAGCTTGCTAGCGGCTGTGAGCGGGAATGAGCAGTTCTTC
CASSLLAAVSGNEQFF
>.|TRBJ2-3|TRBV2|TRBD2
TGTGCCAGCAGATATCAGGGACTAGCGGTGAGGGCCACAGATACGCAGTATTTT
CASRYQGLAVRATDTQYF
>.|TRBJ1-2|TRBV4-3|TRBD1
TGCGCCAGCAGCCAAGGGCAGGGGGCGCATGACGGCTACACCTTC
CASSQGQGAHDGYTF
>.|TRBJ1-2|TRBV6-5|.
TGTGCCACTAAAGGGGACCACTATGGCTACACCTTC
CATKGDHYGYTF
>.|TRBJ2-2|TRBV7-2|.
TGTGCCAGCAGTTATACAGGGAAGGTTACGCGGAACACCGGGGAGCTGTTTTTT
CASSYTGKVTRNTGELFF
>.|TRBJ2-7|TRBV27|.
TGTGCCAGCAGTCCCCATTCGGGATCCGAGCAGTACTTC
CASSPHSGSEQYF
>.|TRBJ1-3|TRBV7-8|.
TGTGCCAGCAGCTTATTAGGCTTCTCTGGAAACACCATATATTTT
CASSLLGFSGNTIYF
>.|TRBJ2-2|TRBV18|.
TGTGCCAGCTCACCACCTGCTCCCTGGACCGGGGAGCTGTTTTTT
CASSPPAPWTGELFF
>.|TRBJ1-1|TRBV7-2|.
TGTGCCAGCAGCTTCGTCTCGGGGGCTGCTGAAGCTTTCTTT
CASSFVSGAAEAFF
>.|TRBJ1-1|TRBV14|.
TGTGCCAGCAGCCTCTTTGGAGGCCGTGAGGCTTTCTTT
CASSLFGGREAFF
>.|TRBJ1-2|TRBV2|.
TGTGCCAGCAGTGACTTCGGCGACGGTGGCTACACCTTC
CASSDFGDGGYTF
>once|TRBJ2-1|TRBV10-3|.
TGTGCCTTACACGAGCGGAATGAGCAGTTCTTC
CALHERNEQFF
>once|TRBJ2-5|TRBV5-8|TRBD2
TGTGCCAGCAGCTGGGGACTACTCCAAGAGACCCAGTACTTC
CASSWGLLQETQYF
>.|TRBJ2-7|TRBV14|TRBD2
TGTGCCAGCAGCCAAGAGGGGGGAGCGGGAGAGTACGAGCAGTACTTC
CASSQEGGAGEYEQYF
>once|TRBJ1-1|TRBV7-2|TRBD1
TGTGCCAGCAGCCCCCACCCCGGGACAGGAGAAGAAGCTTTCTTT
CASSPHPGTGEEAFF
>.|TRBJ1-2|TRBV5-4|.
TGTGCCAGCAGCTTGGAAGGGAGCGGGCATGGCTACACCTTC
CASSLEGSGHGYTF
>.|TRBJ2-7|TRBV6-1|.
TGTGCCAGCAGGGCAGCAGGGCCCCTAATCTACGAGCAGTACTTC
CASRAAGPLIYEQYF
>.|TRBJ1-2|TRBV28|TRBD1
TGTGCCAGCAGCCGACAGGGGGCTAACTATGGCTACACCTTC
CASSRQGANYGYTF
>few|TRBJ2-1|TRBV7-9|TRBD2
TGTGCCAGCAGCTTAATCAGGGAGGGCAATGAGCAGTTCTTC
CASSLIREGNEQFF
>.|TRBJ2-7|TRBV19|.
TGTGCCAGTAGTCCCCGGACCCAGCCCTACGAGCAGTACTTC
CASSPRTQPYEQYF
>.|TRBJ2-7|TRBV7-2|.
TGTGCCAGCAGCTTATGGGCAGGGAGCTCCTACGAGCAGTACTTC
CASSLWAGSSYEQYF
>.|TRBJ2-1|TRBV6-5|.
TGTGCCAGCAGCCCGGCCGCGGGGCGCAATGAGCAGTTCTTC
CASSPAAGRNEQFF
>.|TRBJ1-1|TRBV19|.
TGTGCCAGTAGGAGGGGTACGTACCCTGAAGCTTTCTTT
CASRRGTYPEAFF
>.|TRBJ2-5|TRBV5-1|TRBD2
TGCGCCAGCAGCTTCCAAAGCGGGGCCCAAGAGACCCAGTACTTC
CASSFQSGAQETQYF
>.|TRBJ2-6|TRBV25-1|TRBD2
TGTGCCAGCAGTGAATCGAGCGGGGCGTGGGGGGCCAACGTCCTGACTTTC
CASSESSGAWGANVLTF